This T cell receptor beta chain was recorded in a study of blood T cells in healthy people across ages. With a J-beta primer mix and a sample-barcoded 5' primer, a second PCR ran 7 to 11 cycles. Paired-end reads containing CDR3 totaled no fewer than 3 million for each sample. TCRdb re-derived calls from the 5' RACE reads in MiXCR, one entry per CDR3 protein. The sample lists around 1,700,000 distinct CDR3 sequences; roughly 27% were seen once. Study-wide results and caveats: Among T cells, TCR beta diversity per million cells dropped roughly linearly as age rose.

Donation came from healthy Caucasian individuals in Russia who were aged roughly 6 to 95. The authors extracted at least 6 micrograms of total RNA per sample. Between the trimmed V and J ends, which lost 5 bases and 3 bases, there was a span of 4 bases. The CDR3 extends over 11 amino acids. Germline values: CDR1 KGHSH, CDR2 LQKENI. Points on this clonotype: Its antigen is not identified.

The TCR was taken from a woman in her 30s in good health. V is TRBV18 and J is TRBJ2-5; D gene ambiguous. The sample was blood. CDR3 nucleotide sequence: TGTGCCAGCTCAGACAAAGAGACCCAGTACTTC. Translation gives CASSDKETQYF.